Sequencing of this T cell receptor (beta chain) was carried out in a study of lymphopenia after photon versus proton radiotherapy. Trimming stripped 1 base from V and 0 bases from J, with 11 bases between. The germline V gene encodes CDR1 SGHDT and CDR2 YYEEEE. This CDR3 comprises 16 residues. Study results and caveats: After lymphocyte nadir, photon-treated repertoires showed oligoclonal expansion, especially CD8+ Temra.

As to this clone: The antigen remains undetermined.

Profiled with immunoSEQ multiplex PCR; TCRdb holds only in-frame clones, not every one. The data hold about 17,000 clones, with roughly 84% observed a single time. The chain combines TRBV5-6 with TRBJ1-3; D not resolved. This receptor was identified in a man aged 70-80 years with pancreatic cancer. Sequenced here: peripheral blood, sampled from a patient treated with proton-based radiotherapy. The CDR3 sequence is CASSLSYRLSGNTIYF. Written as DNA, the CDR3 is TGTGCCAGCAGCTTGTCGTATAGGCTCTCTGGAAACACCATATATTTT.